One sample yielded the 3 T cell receptor beta chains listed below, sequenced in a study of blood T cell repertoires in COVID-19. The assay was immunoSEQ multiplex PCR, and TCRdb's table has in-frame clones only and misses some. The sample has 25,000 to 40,000 clones, 85% to 90% seen once. The sample consisted of peripheral blood. All receptors derive from a human donor in a cohort sampled during active COVID-19.

This clone has only one observation. The genes are TRBV12-3 or TRBV12-4 and TRBJ2-7; 8 bases are a match to TRBD2. V was pared by 4 bases and J by 2 bases, with 1 base of the junction left unmatched. This CDR3 spans 13 amino acids. CDR3 residues: CASSWTSTYEQYF. CDR3 nucleotides: TGTGCCAGCAGTTGGACTAGCACCTACGAGCAGTACTTC.

The rearrangement joins TRBV12-2 to TRBJ1-6; the table gives TRBD1 as D, unverified against the DNA. TRBV12-2 counts as a pseudogene. The CDR3 runs 16 residues. The CDR3 DNA follows: TGTGCAAGTCGCACGGGTCGGGACAGCAATAATTCACCCCTCCACTTT. It translates to CASRTGRDSNNSPLHF.

The chain is built from TRBV2 and TRBJ1-1; D call uncertain. Germline CDR1 is SNHLY and CDR2 is FYNNEI. CDR3 length: 15 amino acids. Deletions cut 2 bases from V and 0 bases from J, with 10 bases between. This CDR3 reads CASSEIPDMNTEAFF. As DNA, the CDR3 is TGTGCCAGCAGTGAAATCCCCGACATGAACACTGAAGCTTTCTTT.